This is a list of T cell receptor beta chains from one sample in a study of human T cells and chemical hapten exposure. TCRdb re-derived calls from the RACE reads in MiXCR, one entry per CDR3 protein. The sample yields 85,000 to 95,000 distinct CDR3 sequences, about 10% seen once. The specimen was whole blood, collected in connection with sensitization to the hapten diphenylcyclopropenone (DPC). These receptors all stem from a man aged 35-49 years with alopecia areata. Some clones in this sample may be carry-over from other donors' samples. Both conserved end residues are part of each CDR3. Fields, in order: CDR3 DNA, CDR3 protein, clone size, J gene, V gene, D gene. D genes are given only for firm matches. Some rows have no size entry. The others give once, few or many, or a class for an expanded clone.

cdr3_nt: TGCGCCAGCAGGTCTAGCGGGAGGGCCGAAGAGACCCAGTACTTC
cdr3_aa: CASRSSGRAEETQYF
clone_size: -
j_call: TRBJ2-5
v_call: TRBV5-1
d_call: TRBD2

cdr3_nt: TGTGCCAGCAGGGTCGGGACAGGACACAATGAGCAGTTCTTC
cdr3_aa: CASRVGTGHNEQFF
clone_size: -
j_call: TRBJ2-1
v_call: TRBV6-5
d_call: TRBD1

cdr3_nt: TGTGCCAGCAGTGAAGATGGGGTGGCGAGGGAGCAGTACTTC
cdr3_aa: CASSEDGVAREQYF
clone_size: many
j_call: TRBJ2-7
v_call: TRBV6-1
d_call: -

cdr3_nt: TGCGCCAGCAGCCCTATTCTAACTAGGGGGCCGGCGGAGACCCAGTACTTC
cdr3_aa: CASSPILTRGPAETQYF
clone_size: many
j_call: TRBJ2-5
v_call: TRBV5-1
d_call: TRBD1

cdr3_nt: TGTGCCAGCAGGAGAGAAGCATGGGATACGCAGTATTTT
cdr3_aa: CASRREAWDTQYF
clone_size: few
j_call: TRBJ2-3
v_call: TRBV12-3/TRBV12-4
d_call: -

cdr3_nt: TGTGCCAGCAGTTTATCGTCCAGGGGGCTGGCTGGAAACACCATATATTTT
cdr3_aa: CASSLSSRGLAGNTIYF
clone_size: many
j_call: TRBJ1-3
v_call: TRBV27
d_call: TRBD1

cdr3_nt: TGTGCCAGCAGTCGACTAGCTAGGGTCCAAGAGACCCAGTACTTC
cdr3_aa: CASSRLARVQETQYF
clone_size: few
j_call: TRBJ2-5
v_call: TRBV12-3/TRBV12-4
d_call: TRBD2

cdr3_nt: TGTGCCAGCAGTTTTCCGCAGGGGACTGGGGCCAACGTCCTGACTTTC
cdr3_aa: CASSFPQGTGANVLTF
clone_size: few
j_call: TRBJ2-6
v_call: TRBV12-3/TRBV12-4
d_call: -

cdr3_nt: TGTGCCAGCAGCGTAGGTGTGGGCGCTAACTATGGCTACACCTTC
cdr3_aa: CASSVGVGANYGYTF
clone_size: -
j_call: TRBJ1-2
v_call: TRBV9
d_call: -

cdr3_nt: TGTGCCAGCAGTTACAGGGGAAGCTATGGCTACACCTTC
cdr3_aa: CASSYRGSYGYTF
clone_size: few
j_call: TRBJ1-2
v_call: TRBV27
d_call: TRBD1

cdr3_nt: TGTGCCAGCTCACCTCAGGGAGGTGGGGCCAACGTCCTGACTTTC
cdr3_aa: CASSPQGGGANVLTF
clone_size: many
j_call: TRBJ2-6
v_call: TRBV18
d_call: -

cdr3_nt: TGTGCCAGCAGAGCAACAGGGGCAATAAATGAAAAACTGTTTTTT
cdr3_aa: CASRATGAINEKLFF
clone_size: -
j_call: TRBJ1-4
v_call: TRBV6-4
d_call: TRBD1

cdr3_nt: TGTGCCAGCAGCCCAACGGGCTCTCACACAGATACGCAGTATTTT
cdr3_aa: CASSPTGSHTDTQYF
clone_size: -
j_call: TRBJ2-3
v_call: TRBV7-9
d_call: -

cdr3_nt: TGTGCCAGCAGTTACAATACAGGGGGAGCTGGAAGCACCATATATTTT
cdr3_aa: CASSYNTGGAGSTIYF
clone_size: -
j_call: TRBJ1-3
v_call: TRBV6-6
d_call: TRBD1

cdr3_nt: TGCGCCAGCAGCTCCACAGTCACAGATACGCAGTATTTT
cdr3_aa: CASSSTVTDTQYF
clone_size: -
j_call: TRBJ2-3
v_call: TRBV5-1
d_call: -

cdr3_nt: TGTGCTAGCAGCCCCGGGGCAGCGGGAGAGGGTGAGCAGTTCTTC
cdr3_aa: CASSPGAAGEGEQFF
clone_size: many
j_call: TRBJ2-1
v_call: TRBV7-7
d_call: TRBD2

cdr3_nt: TGTGCCAGCAGCTTACGGGACCCGGTTTACAATGAGCAGTTCTTC
cdr3_aa: CASSLRDPVYNEQFF
clone_size: few
j_call: TRBJ2-1
v_call: TRBV7-8
d_call: -

cdr3_nt: TGTGCCAGCAGCTTTGCCGCAGGGGTTTCGGGTGAAGCTTTCTTT
cdr3_aa: CASSFAAGVSGEAFF
clone_size: -
j_call: TRBJ1-1
v_call: TRBV7-2
d_call: -

cdr3_nt: TGCGCCAGCAGCTTGGCCGGGGGCTACACTGAAGCTTTCTTT
cdr3_aa: CASSLAGGYTEAFF
clone_size: many
j_call: TRBJ1-1
v_call: TRBV5-1
d_call: -

cdr3_nt: TGTGCCAGCAGCTCGATTCCGACAGGGTACACCGGGGAGCTGTTTTTT
cdr3_aa: CASSSIPTGYTGELFF
clone_size: -
j_call: TRBJ2-2
v_call: TRBV28
d_call: TRBD1

cdr3_nt: TGTGCTAGTGGTTTGGAGGAGCAGCCCCAGCATTTT
cdr3_aa: CASGLEEQPQHF
clone_size: -
j_call: TRBJ1-5
v_call: TRBV12-5
d_call: -

cdr3_nt: TGTGCCACCAGTGACTTAACGTTGGAGACCCAGTACTTC
cdr3_aa: CATSDLTLETQYF
clone_size: -
j_call: TRBJ2-5
v_call: TRBV24-1
d_call: -

cdr3_nt: TGTGCCAGCAGCTTCGGATACGTCAATCAGCCCCAGCATTTT
cdr3_aa: CASSFGYVNQPQHF
clone_size: few
j_call: TRBJ1-5
v_call: TRBV7-2
d_call: -

cdr3_nt: TGTGCCAGCAGCCCCTCGACAGGGGAGAACACTGAAGCTTTCTTT
cdr3_aa: CASSPSTGENTEAFF
clone_size: few
j_call: TRBJ1-1
v_call: TRBV5-4
d_call: TRBD1

cdr3_nt: TGTGCCAGCAGCCCCGTCGGGGACAACACTGAAGCTTTCTTT
cdr3_aa: CASSPVGDNTEAFF
clone_size: many
j_call: TRBJ1-1
v_call: TRBV5-5
d_call: -

cdr3_nt: TGTGCCAGCAGCCTATCCGGGACGGAGAATGCTGGCTACACCTTC
cdr3_aa: CASSLSGTENAGYTF
clone_size: many
j_call: TRBJ1-2
v_call: TRBV7-9
d_call: -

cdr3_nt: TGTGCCAGCAGCTTAGGTCAGGGCAACTATGGCTACACCTTC
cdr3_aa: CASSLGQGNYGYTF
clone_size: many
j_call: TRBJ1-2
v_call: TRBV7-2
d_call: -

cdr3_nt: TGTGCCAGCAGCCCCGGGGGGGCCAGGGCCAGCACTGAAGCTTTCTTT
cdr3_aa: CASSPGGARASTEAFF
clone_size: -
j_call: TRBJ1-1
v_call: TRBV12-3/TRBV12-4
d_call: -

cdr3_nt: TGTGCCAGCACCCAACATAGGGGAGTGAGGACCGGGGAGCTGTTTTTT
cdr3_aa: CASTQHRGVRTGELFF
clone_size: -
j_call: TRBJ2-2
v_call: TRBV7-9
d_call: -

cdr3_nt: TGCGCCAGCAGCTCCCGGGGCGGTAGCACAGATACGCAGTATTTT
cdr3_aa: CASSSRGGSTDTQYF
clone_size: -
j_call: TRBJ2-3
v_call: TRBV5-1
d_call: -

cdr3_nt: TGTGCCAGCAGCGTAGGACAGGGGGTTGCCGGGGAGCTGTTTTTT
cdr3_aa: CASSVGQGVAGELFF
clone_size: -
j_call: TRBJ2-2
v_call: TRBV9
d_call: TRBD1

cdr3_nt: TGTGCCAGCAGTTTTAACGCGGAGATGAACACTGAAGCTTTCTTT
cdr3_aa: CASSFNAEMNTEAFF
clone_size: many
j_call: TRBJ1-1
v_call: TRBV27
d_call: -

cdr3_nt: TGTGCCACCAGTGACCATGGCACTAGCGGGAGGGACGAGCAGTACTTC
cdr3_aa: CATSDHGTSGRDEQYF
clone_size: few
j_call: TRBJ2-7
v_call: TRBV24-1
d_call: TRBD2

cdr3_nt: TGTGCCAGCAGTTCTCGTAGCGGGAGGAGCAATGAGCAGTTCTTC
cdr3_aa: CASSSRSGRSNEQFF
clone_size: medium-sized
j_call: TRBJ2-1
v_call: TRBV27
d_call: TRBD2

cdr3_nt: TGCGCCAGCAGCCAAGATTGGGGGTCGTACGAGCAGTACTTC
cdr3_aa: CASSQDWGSYEQYF
clone_size: -
j_call: TRBJ2-7
v_call: TRBV4-3
d_call: -

cdr3_nt: TGTGCCAGCAGTTACTCTTGGGGACAGGGAGTCAATCAGCCCCAGCATTTT
cdr3_aa: CASSYSWGQGVNQPQHF
clone_size: few
j_call: TRBJ1-5
v_call: TRBV6-5
d_call: TRBD1

cdr3_nt: TGTGCCAGCAGCCTCCCAGGACAGGGTGAGACCCAGTACTTC
cdr3_aa: CASSLPGQGETQYF
clone_size: -
j_call: TRBJ2-5
v_call: TRBV5-6
d_call: TRBD1

cdr3_nt: TGTGCCAGCAGCTCATACAGCGAGGGCAATCAGCCCCAGCATTTT
cdr3_aa: CASSSYSEGNQPQHF
clone_size: -
j_call: TRBJ1-5
v_call: TRBV6-2/TRBV6-3
d_call: -

cdr3_nt: TGTGCCAGCATTAGAGCGGGTGGCTACACCTTC
cdr3_aa: CASIRAGGYTF
clone_size: -
j_call: TRBJ1-2
v_call: TRBV28
d_call: -

cdr3_nt: TGTGCCATCAGTGACCCGACAGGGGAGAATCAGCCCCAGCATTTT
cdr3_aa: CAISDPTGENQPQHF
clone_size: few
j_call: TRBJ1-5
v_call: TRBV10-3
d_call: TRBD1

cdr3_nt: TGTGCCAGCAGCGTAGGTGGTGGGGCAGAGACCCAGTACTTC
cdr3_aa: CASSVGGGAETQYF
clone_size: few
j_call: TRBJ2-5
v_call: TRBV9
d_call: -

cdr3_nt: TGCAGCGTGGGTAGGGCGGGAGGGCCCGATGAGCAGTTCTTC
cdr3_aa: CSVGRAGGPDEQFF
clone_size: -
j_call: TRBJ2-1
v_call: TRBV29-1
d_call: TRBD2

cdr3_nt: TGTGCCAGCAGCCCATGGACAGGGGGCACTGAAGCTTTCTTT
cdr3_aa: CASSPWTGGTEAFF
clone_size: few
j_call: TRBJ1-1
v_call: TRBV7-9
d_call: TRBD1

cdr3_nt: TGTGCCAGCAGTGAATACAACTCTAACTATGGCTACACCTTC
cdr3_aa: CASSEYNSNYGYTF
clone_size: few
j_call: TRBJ1-2
v_call: TRBV6-1
d_call: -

cdr3_nt: TGTGCCAGCAGGACGCTTGGGACAGGGAGCAATCAGCCCCAGCATTTT
cdr3_aa: CASRTLGTGSNQPQHF
clone_size: few
j_call: TRBJ1-5
v_call: TRBV12-3/TRBV12-4
d_call: TRBD1

cdr3_nt: TGTGCCAGCACCCCCCTGACAGGGGGCAACGGGGAGCTGTTTTTT
cdr3_aa: CASTPLTGGNGELFF
clone_size: many
j_call: TRBJ2-2
v_call: TRBV7-2
d_call: TRBD1

cdr3_nt: TGTGCCAGCAGCTTAAGAGCGGGAGGGTCCTACGAGCAGTACTTC
cdr3_aa: CASSLRAGGSYEQYF
clone_size: many
j_call: TRBJ2-7
v_call: TRBV7-2
d_call: TRBD2

cdr3_nt: TGTGCCACCAGTGTTGCCCGTCTTGGTGAGCAGTTCTTC
cdr3_aa: CATSVARLGEQFF
clone_size: few
j_call: TRBJ2-1
v_call: TRBV24-1
d_call: -